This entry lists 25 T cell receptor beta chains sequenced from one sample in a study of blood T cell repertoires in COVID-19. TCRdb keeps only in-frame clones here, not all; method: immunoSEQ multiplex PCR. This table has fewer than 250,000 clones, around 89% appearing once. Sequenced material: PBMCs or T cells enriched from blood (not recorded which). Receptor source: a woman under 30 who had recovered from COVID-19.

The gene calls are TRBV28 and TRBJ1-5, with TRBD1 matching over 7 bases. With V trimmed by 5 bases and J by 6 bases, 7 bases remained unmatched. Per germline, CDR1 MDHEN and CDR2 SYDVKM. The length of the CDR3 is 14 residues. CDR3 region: CASSPNRGSQPQHF. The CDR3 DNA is TGTGCCAGCAGTCCTAACAGGGGTAGTCAGCCCCAGCATTTT.

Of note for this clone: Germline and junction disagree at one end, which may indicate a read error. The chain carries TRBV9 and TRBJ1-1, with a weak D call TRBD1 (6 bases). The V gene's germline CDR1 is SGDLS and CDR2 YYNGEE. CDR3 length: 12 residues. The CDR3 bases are TGTGCCAGCAGCGTAGGGGACACCGAAGCTTTCTTT. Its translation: CASSVGDTEAFF.

In DNA form, the CDR3 reads TGTGCCAGCAGCCTCGGCGCCGGGACTTTAAATGAAAAACTGTTTTTT. The encoded protein is CASSLGAGTLNEKLFF. V and J are TRBV5-4 and TRBJ1-4, with a weak D call TRBD1 (5 bases). This CDR3 contains 16 residues. Trimming removed 4 bases at V and 5 bases at J, with 18 bases between. CDR1 is SGHNT and CDR2 is YYREEE in the germline V gene (reference sequence).

CDR3 loop: CASSSRELAGRNEQFF. CDR3 in DNA: TGTGCCAGCAGCTCAAGAGAACTAGCGGGGAGAAATGAGCAGTTCTTC. V gene TRBV3-1 (or the pseudogene TRBV3-2) combines with J gene TRBJ2-1; 10 bases line up with TRBD2. This CDR3 is 16 amino acids long. V trimming: 5 bases; J trimming: 7 bases; junction bases outside the gene matches: 11. CDR1 is LGHDT, CDR2 YNNKEL, per germline (reference sequence).

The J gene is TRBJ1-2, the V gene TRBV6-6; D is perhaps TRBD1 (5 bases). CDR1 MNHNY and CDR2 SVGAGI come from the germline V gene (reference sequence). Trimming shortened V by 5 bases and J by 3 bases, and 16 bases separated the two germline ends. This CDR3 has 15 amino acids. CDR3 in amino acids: CASSKPGVGDYGYTF. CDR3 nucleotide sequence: TGTGCCAGCAGTAAACCGGGGGTAGGAGACTATGGCTACACCTTC.

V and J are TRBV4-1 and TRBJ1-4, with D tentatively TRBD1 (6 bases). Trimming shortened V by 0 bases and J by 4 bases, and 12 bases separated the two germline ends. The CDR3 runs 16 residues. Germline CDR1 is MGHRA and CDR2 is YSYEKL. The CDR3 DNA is TGCGCCAGCAGCCAAGATAGACAGGTCCTTAATGAAAAACTGTTTTTT. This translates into CASSQDRQVLNEKLFF.

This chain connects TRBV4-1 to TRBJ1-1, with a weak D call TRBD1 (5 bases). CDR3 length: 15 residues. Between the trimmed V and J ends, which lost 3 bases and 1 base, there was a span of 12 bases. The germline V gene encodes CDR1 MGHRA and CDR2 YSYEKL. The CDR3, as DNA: TGCGCCAGCAGCCATCAACCAGGGCCGAACACTGAAGCTTTCTTT. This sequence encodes CASSHQPGPNTEAFF.

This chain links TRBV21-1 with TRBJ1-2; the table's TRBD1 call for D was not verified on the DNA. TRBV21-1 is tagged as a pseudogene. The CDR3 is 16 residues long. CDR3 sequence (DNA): TGTGCCAGCAGCTTAAACGAGGCTCAACAGGGGTCTGGCTACACCTTC. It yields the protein CASSLNEAQQGSGYTF.

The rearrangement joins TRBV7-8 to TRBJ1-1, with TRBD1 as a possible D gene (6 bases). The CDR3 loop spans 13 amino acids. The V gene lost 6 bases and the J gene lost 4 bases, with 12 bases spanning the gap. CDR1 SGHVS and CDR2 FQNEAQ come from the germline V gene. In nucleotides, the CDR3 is TGTGCCAGCAGACTTAGAGGGGGCACTGAAGCTTTCTTT. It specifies CASRLRGGTEAFF.

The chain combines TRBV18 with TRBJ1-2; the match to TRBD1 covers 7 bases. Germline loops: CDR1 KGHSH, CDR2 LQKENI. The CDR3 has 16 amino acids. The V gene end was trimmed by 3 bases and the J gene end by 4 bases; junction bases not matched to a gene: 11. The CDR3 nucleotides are TGTGCCAGCTCACCTTCACAAATACAGGGGCTCTATGGCTACACCTTC. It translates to CASSPSQIQGLYGYTF. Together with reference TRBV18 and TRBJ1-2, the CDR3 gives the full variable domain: NAGVMQNPRHLVRRRGQEARLRCSPMKGHSHVYWYRQLPEEGLKFMVYLQKENIIDESGMPKERFSAEFPKEGPSILRIQQVVRGDSAAYFCASSPSQIQGLYGYTFGSGTRLTVV.

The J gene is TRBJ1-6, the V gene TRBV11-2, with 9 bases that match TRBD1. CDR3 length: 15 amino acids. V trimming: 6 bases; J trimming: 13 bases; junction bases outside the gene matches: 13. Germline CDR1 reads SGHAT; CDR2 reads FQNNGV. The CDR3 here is CASRKPGTGFAPLHF. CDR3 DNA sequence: TGTGCCAGCAGAAAGCCCGGGACAGGGTTCGCTCCCCTCCACTTT.

The CDR3 DNA reads as TGTGCCAGCAGCTCGCGACAGGGCGGGCTGGTGGGTGGCTACACCTTC. Residues: CASSSRQGGLVGGYTF. The V call is TRBV14, the J call TRBJ1-2, with TRBD1 matching over 7 bases. Germline CDR1 reads SGHDN; CDR2 reads FVKESK. CDR3 length: 16 residues. Germline trimming cut 5 bases from V and 7 bases from J; bases unmatched to any gene: 16.

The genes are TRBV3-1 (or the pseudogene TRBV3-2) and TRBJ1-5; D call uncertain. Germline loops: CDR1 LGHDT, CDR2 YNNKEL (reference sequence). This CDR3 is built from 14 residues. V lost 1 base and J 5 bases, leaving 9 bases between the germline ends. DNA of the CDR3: TGTGCCAGCAGCCAAGGCATACTAGATCAGCCCCAGCATTTT. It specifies CASSQGILDQPQHF.

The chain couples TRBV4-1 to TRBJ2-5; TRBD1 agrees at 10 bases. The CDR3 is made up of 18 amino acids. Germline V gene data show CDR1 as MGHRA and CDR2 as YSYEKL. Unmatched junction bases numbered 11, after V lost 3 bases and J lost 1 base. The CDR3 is CASSQISRRDRGQETQYF. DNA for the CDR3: TGCGCCAGCAGCCAGATCTCTCGGCGGGACAGGGGCCAAGAGACCCAGTACTTC.

CDR3 DNA sequence: TGTGCCAGCAGCCCCGACAGGGGGCTAGGGGACACTGAAGCTTTCTTT. Amino acid sequence: CASSPDRGLGDTEAFF. The gene calls are TRBV5-5 and TRBJ1-1, with 10 nucleotides matching TRBD1. V lost 4 bases and J lost 3; bases outside the gene matches: 9. The CDR3 spans 16 residues. Germline V gives CDR1 SGHKS, CDR2 YYEKEE (reference sequence).

In DNA, the CDR3 is TGTGCCAGCAGCCAGGGCGGAGGGGGCGGTAACTATGGCTACACCTTC. It is translated as CASSQGGGGGNYGYTF. J is TRBJ1-2 and V is TRBV28, with 7 positions matching TRBD1. This CDR3 is built from 16 residues. CDR1 MDHEN and CDR2 SYDVKM come from the germline V gene. V lost 6 bases and J lost 1; bases outside the gene matches: 11.

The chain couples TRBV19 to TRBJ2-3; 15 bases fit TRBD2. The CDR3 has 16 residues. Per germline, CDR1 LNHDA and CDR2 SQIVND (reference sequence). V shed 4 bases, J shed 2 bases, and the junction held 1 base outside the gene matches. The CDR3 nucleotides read TGTGCCAGTAGTAGGACTAGCGGGGGGGCCACAGATACGCAGTATTTT. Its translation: CASSRTSGGATDTQYF.

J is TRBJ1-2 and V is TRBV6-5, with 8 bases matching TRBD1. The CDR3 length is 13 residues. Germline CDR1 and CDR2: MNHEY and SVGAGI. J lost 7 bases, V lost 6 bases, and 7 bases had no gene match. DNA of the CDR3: TGTGCCAGCAGACCGACAGGGGACAGTGGCTACACCTTC. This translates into CASRPTGDSGYTF.

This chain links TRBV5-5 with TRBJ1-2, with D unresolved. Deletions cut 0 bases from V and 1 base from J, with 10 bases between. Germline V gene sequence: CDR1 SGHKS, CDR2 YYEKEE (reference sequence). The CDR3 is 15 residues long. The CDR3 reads CASSLDSGINYGYTF. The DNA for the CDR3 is TGTGCCAGCAGCTTGGACAGTGGAATTAACTATGGCTACACCTTC.

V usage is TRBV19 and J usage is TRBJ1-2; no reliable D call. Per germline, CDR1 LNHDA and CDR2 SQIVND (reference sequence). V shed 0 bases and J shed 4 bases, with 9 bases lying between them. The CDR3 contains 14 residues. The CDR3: CASSIELSGYGYTF. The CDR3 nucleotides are TGTGCCAGTAGTATAGAGTTGTCGGGCTATGGCTACACCTTC.

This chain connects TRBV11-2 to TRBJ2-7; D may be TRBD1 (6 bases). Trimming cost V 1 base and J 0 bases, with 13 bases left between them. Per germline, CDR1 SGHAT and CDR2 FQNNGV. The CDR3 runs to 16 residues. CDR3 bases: TGTGCCAGCAGCTTAGTGTTGGGGACACTCTCCTACGAGCAGTACTTC. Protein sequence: CASSLVLGTLSYEQYF.

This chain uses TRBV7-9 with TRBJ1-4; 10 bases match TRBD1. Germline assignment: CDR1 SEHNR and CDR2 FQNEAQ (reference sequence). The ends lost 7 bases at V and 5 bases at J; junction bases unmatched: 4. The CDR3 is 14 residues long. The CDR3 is CASISDRGNEKLFF. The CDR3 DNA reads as TGTGCCAGCATTTCGGACAGGGGGAATGAAAAACTGTTTTTT.

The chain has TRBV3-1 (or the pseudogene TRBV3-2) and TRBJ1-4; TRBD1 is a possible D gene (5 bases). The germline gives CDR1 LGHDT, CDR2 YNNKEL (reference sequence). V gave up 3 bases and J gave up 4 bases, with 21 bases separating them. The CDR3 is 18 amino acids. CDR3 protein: CASSHDALRGLRNEKLFF. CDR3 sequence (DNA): TGTGCCAGCAGCCATGACGCACTAAGGGGACTCCGTAATGAAAAACTGTTTTTT.

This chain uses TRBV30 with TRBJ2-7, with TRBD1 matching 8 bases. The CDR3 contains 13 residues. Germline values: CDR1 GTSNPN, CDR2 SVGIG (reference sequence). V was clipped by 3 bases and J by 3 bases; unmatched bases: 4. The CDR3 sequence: CAWRSGQGYEQYF. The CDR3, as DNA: TGTGCCTGGAGGAGTGGACAGGGCTACGAGCAGTACTTC.

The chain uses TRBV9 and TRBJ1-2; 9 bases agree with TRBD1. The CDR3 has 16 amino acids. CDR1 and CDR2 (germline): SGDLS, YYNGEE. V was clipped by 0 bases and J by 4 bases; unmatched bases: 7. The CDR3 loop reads CASSVGVQGAGYGYTF. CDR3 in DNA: TGTGCCAGCAGCGTAGGAGTACAGGGGGCTGGCTATGGCTACACCTTC.